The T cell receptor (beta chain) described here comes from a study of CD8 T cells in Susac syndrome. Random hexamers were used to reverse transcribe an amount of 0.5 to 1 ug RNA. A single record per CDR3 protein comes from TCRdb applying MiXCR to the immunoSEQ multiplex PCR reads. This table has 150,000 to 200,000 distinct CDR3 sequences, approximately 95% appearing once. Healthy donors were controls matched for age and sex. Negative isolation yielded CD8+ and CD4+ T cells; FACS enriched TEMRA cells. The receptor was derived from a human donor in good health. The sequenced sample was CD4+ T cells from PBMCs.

Here the CDR3 reads CASSLIGETQYF. DNA of the CDR3: TGTGCCAGCAGCTTAATCGGGGAGACCCAGTACTTC. The V and J genes are TRBV7-2 and TRBJ2-5; D is ambiguous. This CDR3 comprises 12 residues. CDR1 is SGHTA and CDR2 is FQGNSA in the germline V gene. Deletions cut 2 bases from V and 5 bases from J, with 6 bases between.